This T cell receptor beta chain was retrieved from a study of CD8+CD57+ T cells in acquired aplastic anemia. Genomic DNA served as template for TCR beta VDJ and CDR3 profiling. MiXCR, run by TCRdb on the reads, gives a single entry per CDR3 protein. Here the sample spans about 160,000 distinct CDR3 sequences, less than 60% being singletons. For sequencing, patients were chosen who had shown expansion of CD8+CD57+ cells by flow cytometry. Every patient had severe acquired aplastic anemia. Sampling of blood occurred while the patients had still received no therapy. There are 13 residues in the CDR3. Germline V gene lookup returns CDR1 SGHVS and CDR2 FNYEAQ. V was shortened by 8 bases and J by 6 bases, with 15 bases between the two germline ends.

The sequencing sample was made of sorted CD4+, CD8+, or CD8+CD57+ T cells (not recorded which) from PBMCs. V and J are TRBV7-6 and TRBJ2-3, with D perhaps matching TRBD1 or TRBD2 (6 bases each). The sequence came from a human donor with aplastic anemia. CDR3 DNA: TGTGCCAGCGCATGGCGGAGGGGGGATACGCAGTATTTT. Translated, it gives CASAWRRGDTQYF. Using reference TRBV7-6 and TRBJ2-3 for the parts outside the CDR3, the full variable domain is GAGVSQSPRYKVTKRGQDVALRCDPISGHVSLYWYRQALGQGPEFLTYFNYEAQQDKSGLPNDRFSAERPEGSISTLTIQRTEQRDSAMYRCASAWRRGDTQYFGPGTRLTVL.